Each of the 26 T cell receptor beta chains below was sequenced from the same sample in a study of blood T cell repertoires in COVID-19. Measured with immunoSEQ multiplex PCR; TCRdb has only the in-frame clones, and not every one. The sample carries some 250,000 clones, about 85% recorded once. Sequencing input: peripheral blood. The receptors derive from a woman aged 80 or over with acute or convalescent COVID-19.

This chain joins TRBV7-9 and TRBJ2-5; no clear D. This CDR3 region has 14 residues. The germline gives CDR1 SEHNR, CDR2 FQNEAQ (reference sequence). Trimming removed 1 base from V and 0 bases from J, with 6 bases in between. In nucleotides, the CDR3 is TGTGCCAGCAGCTTAGGGCGGTACCAAGAGACCCAGTACTTC. The encoded protein is CASSLGRYQETQYF.

The rearrangement links TRBV19 to TRBJ1-2; 8 bases agree with TRBD1. V was clipped by 10 bases and J by 3 bases; unmatched bases: 7. This CDR3 is built from 13 residues. The germline V gene has CDR1 LNHDA and CDR2 SQIVND (reference sequence). Here the CDR3 reads CATGGQEDYGYTF. In DNA form, the CDR3 reads TGTGCCACCGGGGGACAGGAAGACTATGGCTACACCTTC.

This clone was counted between two and nine times. V gene TRBV25-1 combines with J gene TRBJ1-2, with D perhaps matching TRBD1 (5 bases). V shed 1 base and J shed 5 bases, with 11 bases lying between them. CDR1 MGHDK and CDR2 SYGVNS come from the germline V gene. CDR3 length: 14 residues. CDR3 in DNA: TGTGCCAGCAGTGAATCAGCCGGGGGATATGGCTACACCTTC. This translates into CASSESAGGYGYTF.

The chain combines TRBV6-5 with TRBJ2-7; 9 bases agree with TRBD1. This CDR3 region has 15 residues. CDR1 is MNHEY and CDR2 is SVGAGI in the germline V gene. Trimming cost V 7 bases and J 3 bases; bases outside gene matches: 10. The chain's CDR3 is CASTLQQGADYEQYF. In nucleotides, the CDR3 is TGTGCCAGCACCTTACAACAGGGGGCGGACTACGAGCAGTACTTC.

The V gene is TRBV7-3, the J gene TRBJ1-5; D not resolved. The CDR3 is 14 amino acids. Germline lookup yields CDR1 SGHTA and CDR2 FQGTGA. V dropped 2 bases and J dropped 2 bases, with 7 bases sitting between them. The CDR3 here is CASSLEEGNQPQHF. In DNA, the CDR3 is TGTGCCAGCAGCTTAGAGGAGGGCAATCAGCCCCAGCATTTT.

The J gene is TRBJ1-5, the V gene TRBV5-8; TRBD1 aligns across 8 bases. After removal of 0 bases from V and 6 bases from J, the junction contained 5 bases not matched to a gene. Germline lookup yields CDR1 SGHTS and CDR2 YDEGEE. The CDR3 loop spans 15 amino acids. CDR3: CASSLGPGGGQPQHF. The DNA for the CDR3 is TGTGCCAGCAGCTTGGGCCCAGGGGGCGGTCAGCCCCAGCATTTT.

V is TRBV6-6 and J is TRBJ2-2; 10 bases line up with TRBD1. The CDR3 is made up of 14 amino acids. CDR1 is MNHNY and CDR2 is SVGAGI in the germline V gene (reference sequence). V lost 5 bases and J lost 6; bases outside the gene matches: 3. Here the CDR3 reads CASSRQGASGELFF. CDR3 nucleotides: TGTGCCAGCAGTCGACAGGGGGCTTCCGGGGAGCTGTTTTTT.

This clone was seen a few times. The chain combines TRBV7-2 with TRBJ1-2; 10 positions agree with TRBD1. Germline V gene sequence: CDR1 SGHTA, CDR2 FQGNSA. The CDR3 consists of 15 residues. The V and J ends lost 5 bases and 1 base, in that order; junction bases with no gene match: 4. CDR3 sequence: CASSRTGGDNYGYTF. The CDR3, as DNA: TGTGCCAGCAGCCGGACAGGGGGAGATAACTATGGCTACACCTTC.

The genes are TRBV7-6 and TRBJ2-2; tentative D call: TRBD2 (5 bases). The CDR3 extends over 17 amino acids. Deletions cut 5 bases from V and 0 bases from J, with 16 bases between. Germline V lookup: CDR1 SGHVS, CDR2 FNYEAQ. The CDR3 region has the DNA TGTGCCAGCAGCCCTCCCCTAGGGAGAGCGAACACCGGGGAGCTGTTTTTT. Translation: CASSPPLGRANTGELFF. Supplemented by reference TRBV7-6 and TRBJ2-2, the full variable domain reads GAGVSQSPRYKVTKRGQDVALRCDPISGHVSLYWYRQALGQGPEFLTYFNYEAQQDKSGLPNDRFSAERPEGSISTLTIQRTEQRDSAMYRCASSPPLGRANTGELFFGEGSRLTVL.

V and J are TRBV5-1 and TRBJ1-1; D ambiguous. V dropped 2 bases and J dropped 0 bases, with 8 bases sitting between them. The CDR3 has 14 residues. Germline CDR1 reads SGHRS; CDR2 reads YFSETQ. The CDR3 loop is CASSLPDLNTEAFF. In DNA form, the CDR3 reads TGCGCCAGCAGCTTACCAGACTTGAACACTGAAGCTTTCTTT.

V usage is TRBV7-9 and J usage is TRBJ1-1, with 9 bases aligning to TRBD1. Germline CDR1 is SEHNR and CDR2 is FQNEAQ (reference sequence). The CDR3 length is 16 residues. With 6 bases clipped from V and 3 bases from J, the junction kept 11 bases outside the gene matches. The CDR3 here is CASSFSAGTGYTEAFF. CDR3 bases: TGTGCCAGCAGTTTCTCGGCCGGGACAGGGTACACTGAAGCTTTCTTT.

This chain links TRBV5-1 with TRBJ2-3, with D maybe TRBD1 (5 bases). The CDR3 is 16 residues long. Germline CDR1 is SGHRS and CDR2 is YFSETQ. Trimming removed 0 bases at V and 5 bases at J, with 16 bases between. The CDR3 reads CASSLASGAMGDTQYF. In DNA form, the CDR3 reads TGCGCCAGCAGCTTGGCCAGTGGGGCTATGGGAGATACGCAGTATTTT.

V is TRBV6-6 and J is TRBJ1-5; 8 bases fit TRBD1. Per the germline V gene, CDR1 is MNHNY and CDR2 is SVGAGI (reference sequence). The CDR3 is 14 residues long. After removal of 5 bases from V and 2 bases from J, the junction contained 2 bases not matched to a gene. The CDR3 nucleotides read TGTGCCAGCAGTCGACAGGGGCGCAATCAGCCCCAGCATTTT. This sequence encodes CASSRQGRNQPQHF.

The CDR3 DNA reads as TGTGCCAGCAGCGGGGCAGGGGGCGCATCTACTGAAGCTTTCTTT. Residues: CASSGAGGASTEAFF. The chain has TRBV9 and TRBJ1-1; 8 nucleotides line up with TRBD1. The CDR3 contains 15 residues. CDR1 is SGDLS, CDR2 YYNGEE, per germline. The V segment lost 3 bases and the J segment 5 bases; nucleotides outside the gene matches: 9.

In this sample, this clone turned up a few times. The J gene is TRBJ2-1, the V gene TRBV5-4; 7 nucleotides match TRBD2. The CDR3 consists of 15 residues. Germline V CDR1 and CDR2: SGHNT, YYREEE (reference sequence). Trimming took 4 bases from V and 4 from J; bases not matched to a gene: 8. In DNA form, the CDR3 reads TGTGCCAGCAGCGTGGGGGACTACAGATACAATGAGCAGTTCTTC. As protein: CASSVGDYRYNEQFF.

This clone was picked up one time. The rearrangement joins TRBV19 to TRBJ1-4; D is uncertain. The ends were cut back, 7 bases at V and 4 bases at J, with 19 bases in the middle. The CDR3 spans 16 residues. Germline lookup yields CDR1 LNHDA and CDR2 SQIVND (reference sequence). The CDR3 sequence is CASTSRGSVINEKLFF. Here the CDR3 DNA reads TGTGCCAGTACCTCCCGCGGTTCCGTTATTAATGAAAAACTGTTTTTT.

This chain joins TRBV5-6 and TRBJ1-6, with 9 bases that match TRBD1. From germline, CDR1 is SGHDT and CDR2 YYEEEE. The CDR3 is made up of 16 amino acids. The J segment lost 6 bases and the V segment lost 4 bases, leaving 8 bases of the junction unmatched. This CDR3 reads CASSPYRGRGNSPLHF. CDR3 coding DNA: TGTGCCAGCAGCCCGTACAGGGGGCGCGGTAATTCACCCCTCCACTTT.

The chain links TRBV5-4 to TRBJ2-7; 9 bases are shared with TRBD1. Germline CDR1 reads SGHNT; CDR2 reads YYREEE (reference sequence). V trimming: 3 bases; J trimming: 7 bases; junction bases outside the gene matches: 8. There are 14 residues in the CDR3. Here the CDR3 reads CASSSGQGRREQYF. The CDR3 bases are TGTGCCAGCAGCTCAGGACAGGGGCGGCGAGAGCAGTACTTC.

The chain recombines TRBV9 with TRBJ1-5; D is ambiguous. CDR3 size: 14 residues. Germline V gives CDR1 SGDLS, CDR2 YYNGEE. Trimming removed 2 bases from V and 3 bases from J, with 9 bases in between. The CDR3 DNA is TGTGCCAGCAGCGTCGCGGGCAACAATCAGCCCCAGCATTTT. Its translation: CASSVAGNNQPQHF.

This clone was seen only a few times. The chain has TRBV28 and TRBJ1-4, with a tentative D call TRBD1 (6 bases). Germline V gives CDR1 MDHEN, CDR2 SYDVKM. There are 15 residues in the CDR3. The germline V and J ends were trimmed by 2 bases and 7 bases, with 14 bases remaining between them. The DNA for the CDR3 is TGTGCCAGCAGTTTACGGCAGGGGATTGGTGAAAAACTGTTTTTT. Translation: CASSLRQGIGEKLFF.

The chain combines TRBV5-8 with TRBJ1-2; D possibly corresponds to TRBD1 (5 bases). The CDR3 has 15 residues. V shed 0 bases and J shed 4 bases, with 13 bases lying between them. Per the germline V gene, CDR1 is SGHTS and CDR2 is YDEGEE. The CDR3 sequence is CASSLVAGFAYGYTF. The DNA of the CDR3 is TGTGCCAGCAGCTTGGTAGCAGGGTTTGCCTATGGCTACACCTTC.

This clone has just one count. The chain is built from TRBV10-2 and TRBJ2-3; maybe TRBD1 (5 bases). CDR3 length equals 14 residues. Looked up from germline, CDR1 is WSHSY and CDR2 is SAAADI. V was trimmed by 8 bases and J by 2 bases, leaving 14 bases between them. CDR3 nucleotide sequence: TGCGCCAGCTGCCAGGGCGAACACACAGATACGCAGTATTTT. Its protein product is CASCQGEHTDTQYF.

This chain connects TRBV29-1 to TRBJ2-2, with 9 bases that match TRBD1. The CDR3 contains 14 residues. Per the germline V gene, CDR1 is SQVTM and CDR2 is ANQGSEA. V trimming: 4 bases; J trimming: 1 base; junction bases outside the gene matches: 1. CDR3 DNA sequence: TGCAGCGTTGTGACAGGGGGGAACACCGGGGAGCTGTTTTTT. Encoded protein: CSVVTGGNTGELFF.

This clone came up once. V and J are TRBV5-1 and TRBJ2-7; TRBD1 agrees at 8 bases. The CDR3 has 14 amino acids. Germline trimming cut 7 bases from V and 0 bases from J; bases unmatched to any gene: 6. Per germline, CDR1 SGHRS and CDR2 YFSETQ. The CDR3 DNA sequence: TGCGCCAGCGTCAACACAGGGGGCTCCTACGAGCAGTACTTC. It yields the protein CASVNTGGSYEQYF.

This chain links TRBV19 with TRBJ1-5, with D possibly matching TRBD1 (6 bases). The CDR3 runs to 14 residues. Between the trimmed V and J ends, which lost 6 bases and 2 bases, there was a span of 11 bases. Per the germline V gene, CDR1 is LNHDA and CDR2 is SQIVND (reference sequence). This CDR3 is CASRQGEGNQPQHF. The DNA for the CDR3 is TGTGCCAGTAGACAGGGAGAGGGCAATCAGCCCCAGCATTTT.

The rearrangement links TRBV29-1 to TRBJ1-2; D remains ambiguous. V was shortened by 4 bases and J by 0 bases, with 6 bases between the two germline ends. The CDR3 loop spans 12 amino acids. Per germline, CDR1 SQVTM and CDR2 ANQGSEA. Here the CDR3 reads CSVVLANYGYTF. CDR3 bases: TGCAGCGTTGTTCTAGCTAACTATGGCTACACCTTC.